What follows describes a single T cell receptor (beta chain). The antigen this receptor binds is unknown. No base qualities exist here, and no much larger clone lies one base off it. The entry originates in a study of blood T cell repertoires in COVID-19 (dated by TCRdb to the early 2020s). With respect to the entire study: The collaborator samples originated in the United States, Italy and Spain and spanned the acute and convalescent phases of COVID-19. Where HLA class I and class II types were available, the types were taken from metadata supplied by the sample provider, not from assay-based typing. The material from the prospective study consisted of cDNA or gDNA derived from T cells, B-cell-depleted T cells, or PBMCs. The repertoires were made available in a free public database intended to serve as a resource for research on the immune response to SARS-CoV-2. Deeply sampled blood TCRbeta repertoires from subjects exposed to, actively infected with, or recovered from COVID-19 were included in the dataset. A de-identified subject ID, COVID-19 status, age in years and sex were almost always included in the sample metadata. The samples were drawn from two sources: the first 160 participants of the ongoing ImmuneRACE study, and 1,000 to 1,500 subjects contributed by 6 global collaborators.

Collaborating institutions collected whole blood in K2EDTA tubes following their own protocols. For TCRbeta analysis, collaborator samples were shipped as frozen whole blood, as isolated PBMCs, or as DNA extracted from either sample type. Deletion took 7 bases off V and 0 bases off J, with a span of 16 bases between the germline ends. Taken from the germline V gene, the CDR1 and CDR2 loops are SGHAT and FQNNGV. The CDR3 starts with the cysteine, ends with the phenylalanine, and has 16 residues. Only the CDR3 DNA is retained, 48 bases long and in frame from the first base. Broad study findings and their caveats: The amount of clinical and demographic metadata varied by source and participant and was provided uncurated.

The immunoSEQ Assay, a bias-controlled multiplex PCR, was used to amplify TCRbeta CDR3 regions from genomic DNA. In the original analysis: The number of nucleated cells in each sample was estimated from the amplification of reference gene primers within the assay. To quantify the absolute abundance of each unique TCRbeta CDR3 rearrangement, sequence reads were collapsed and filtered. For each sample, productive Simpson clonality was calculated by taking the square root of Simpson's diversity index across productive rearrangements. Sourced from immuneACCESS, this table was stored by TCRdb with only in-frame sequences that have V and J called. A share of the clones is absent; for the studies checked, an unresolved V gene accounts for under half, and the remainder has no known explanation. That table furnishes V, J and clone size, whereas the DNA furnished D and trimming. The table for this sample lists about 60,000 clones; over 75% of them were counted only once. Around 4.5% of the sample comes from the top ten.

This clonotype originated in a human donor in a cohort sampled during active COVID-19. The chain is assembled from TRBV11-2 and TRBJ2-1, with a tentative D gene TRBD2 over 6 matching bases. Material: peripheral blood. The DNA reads TGTGCCAGCAAACGCGGAGGGCGGAGCTCCTACAATGAGCAGTTCTTC. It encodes CASKRGGRSSYNEQFF.